These 2 T cell receptor beta chains share one sample of origin, sequenced in a study of blood T cell repertoires in COVID-19. Clones were sequenced by immunoSEQ multiplex PCR, and TCRdb holds only the in-frame ones, with some missing. The table shows just over 15,000 clones, with around four fifths occurring only once. The sample taken for sequencing was peripheral blood. The receptors originated from a man at least 80 years old with active or convalescent COVID-19.

The chain links TRBV12-3 or TRBV12-4 to TRBJ2-1, with D hard to call. V was clipped by 5 bases and J by 2 bases, with 4 bases between them. This CDR3 contains 12 residues. For the CDR3, the DNA is TGTGCCAGCAGTGCGGCCTACAATGAGCAGTTCTTC. It is translated as CASSAAYNEQFF.

The chain recombines TRBV4-1 with TRBJ2-2; the D gene is possibly TRBD2 (6 bases). The V end was cut by 1 base, the J end by 5 bases, with 11 bases between. Germline CDR1 MGHRA, CDR2 YSYEKL. CDR3 length equals 15 residues. For the CDR3, the DNA is TGCGCCAGCAGCCAAGCTGGGGACTGGACCGGGGAGCTGTTTTTT. Its protein is CASSQAGDWTGELFF.